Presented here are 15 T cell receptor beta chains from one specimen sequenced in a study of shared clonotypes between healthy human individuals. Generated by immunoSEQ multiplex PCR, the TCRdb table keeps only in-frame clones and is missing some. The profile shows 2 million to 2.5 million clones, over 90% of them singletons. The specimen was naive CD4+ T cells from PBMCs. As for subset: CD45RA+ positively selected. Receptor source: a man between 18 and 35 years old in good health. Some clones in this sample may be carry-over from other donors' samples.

The CDR3 region has the DNA TGTGCCAGCAGCGTCCTACTATGGTCCGAAGCTTTCTTT. It encodes CASSVLLWSEAFF. The chain couples TRBV9 to TRBJ1-1; D unresolved. The germline V gene encodes CDR1 SGDLS and CDR2 YYNGEE. The CDR3 spans 13 residues. The V and J ends lost 2 bases and 8 bases respectively, with 13 bases between them. The variable domain in full, completed from reference TRBV9 and TRBJ1-1, reads DSGVTQTPKHLITATGQRVTLRCSPRSGDLSVYWYQQSLDQGLQFLIQYYNGEERAKGNILERFSAQQFPDLHSELNLSSLELGDSALYFCASSVLLWSEAFFGQGTRLTVV.

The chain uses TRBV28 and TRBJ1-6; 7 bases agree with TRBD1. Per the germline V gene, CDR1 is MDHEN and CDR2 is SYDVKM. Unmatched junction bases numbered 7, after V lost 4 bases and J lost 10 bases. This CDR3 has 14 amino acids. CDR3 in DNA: TGTGCCAGCAGTTATCAACAGGGGTACTCACCCCTCCACTTT. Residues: CASSYQQGYSPLHF.

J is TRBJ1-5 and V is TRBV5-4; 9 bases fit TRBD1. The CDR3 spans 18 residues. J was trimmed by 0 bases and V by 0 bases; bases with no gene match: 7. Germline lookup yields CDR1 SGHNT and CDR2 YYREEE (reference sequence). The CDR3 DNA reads TGTGCCAGCAGCTTGGTGGGGACAGGGTCATATAGCAATCAGCCCCAGCATTTT. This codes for CASSLVGTGSYSNQPQHF.

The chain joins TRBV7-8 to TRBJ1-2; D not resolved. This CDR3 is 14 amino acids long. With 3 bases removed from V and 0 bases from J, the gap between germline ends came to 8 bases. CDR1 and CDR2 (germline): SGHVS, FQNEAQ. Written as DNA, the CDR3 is TGTGCCAGCAGCTTTACAGAGACTAACTATGGCTACACCTTC. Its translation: CASSFTETNYGYTF.

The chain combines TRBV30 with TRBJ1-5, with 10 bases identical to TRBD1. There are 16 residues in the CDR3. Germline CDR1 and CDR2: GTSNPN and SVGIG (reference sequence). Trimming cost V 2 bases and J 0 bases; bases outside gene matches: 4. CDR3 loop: CAWSSGTGVSNQPQHF. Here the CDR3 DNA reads TGTGCCTGGAGTTCCGGGACAGGGGTTAGCAATCAGCCCCAGCATTTT.

The CDR3 DNA reads TGTGCCAGTAGTATAAAAGGGAGGGAGACCACTGAAGCTTTCTTT. Amino acids: CASSIKGRETTEAFF. The chain recombines TRBV19 with TRBJ1-1, with no clear D. Trimming cost V 2 bases and J 4 bases, with 14 bases left between them. Germline V CDR1 and CDR2: LNHDA, SQIVND (reference sequence). The CDR3 runs to 15 residues.

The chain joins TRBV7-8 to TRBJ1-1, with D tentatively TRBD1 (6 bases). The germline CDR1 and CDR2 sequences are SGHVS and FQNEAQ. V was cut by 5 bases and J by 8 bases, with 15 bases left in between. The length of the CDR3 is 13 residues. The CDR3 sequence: CASSHGPDREAFF. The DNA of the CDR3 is TGTGCCAGCAGCCACGGCCCCGACAGGGAAGCTTTCTTT.

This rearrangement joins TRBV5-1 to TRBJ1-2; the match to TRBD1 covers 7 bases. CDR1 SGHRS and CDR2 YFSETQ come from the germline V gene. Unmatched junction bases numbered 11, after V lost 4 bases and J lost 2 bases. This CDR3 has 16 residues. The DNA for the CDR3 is TGCGCCAGCAGCATCTCCACAGGGGCGCTCAACTATGGCTACACCTTC. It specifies CASSISTGALNYGYTF.

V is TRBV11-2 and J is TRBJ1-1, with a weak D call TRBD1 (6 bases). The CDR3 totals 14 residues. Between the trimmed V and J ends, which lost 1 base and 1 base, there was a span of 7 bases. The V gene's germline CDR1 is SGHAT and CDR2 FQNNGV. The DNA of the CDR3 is TGTGCCAGCAGCTTAGCGGGACAGAACACTGAAGCTTTCTTT. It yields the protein CASSLAGQNTEAFF.

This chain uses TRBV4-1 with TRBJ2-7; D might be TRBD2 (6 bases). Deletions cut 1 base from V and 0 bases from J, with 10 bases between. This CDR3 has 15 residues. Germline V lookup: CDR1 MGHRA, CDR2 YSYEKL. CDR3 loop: CASSQGPSVSYEQYF. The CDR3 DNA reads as TGCGCCAGCAGCCAAGGTCCTAGCGTCTCCTACGAGCAGTACTTC.

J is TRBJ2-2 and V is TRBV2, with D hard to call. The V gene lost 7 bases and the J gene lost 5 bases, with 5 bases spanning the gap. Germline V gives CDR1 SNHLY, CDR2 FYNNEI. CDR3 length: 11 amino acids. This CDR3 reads CASTGTGELFF. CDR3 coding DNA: TGTGCCAGCACCGGGACCGGGGAGCTGTTTTTT.

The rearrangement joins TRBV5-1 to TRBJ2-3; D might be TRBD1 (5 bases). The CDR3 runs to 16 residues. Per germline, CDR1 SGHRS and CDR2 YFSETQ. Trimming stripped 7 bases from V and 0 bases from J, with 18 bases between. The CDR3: CASQWTAGSSTDTQYF. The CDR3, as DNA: TGCGCCAGCCAGTGGACGGCAGGGTCTAGCACAGATACGCAGTATTTT.

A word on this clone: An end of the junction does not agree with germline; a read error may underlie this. The CDR3 DNA follows: TGTTCCCCCCCCAGTGGTGCCGAGCAGTTCTTC. Translation gives CSPPSGAEQFF. This sequence joins TRBV20-1 and TRBJ2-1, with D uncertain. Germline CDR1 reads DFQATT; CDR2 reads SNEGSKA (reference sequence). The CDR3 length is 11 residues.

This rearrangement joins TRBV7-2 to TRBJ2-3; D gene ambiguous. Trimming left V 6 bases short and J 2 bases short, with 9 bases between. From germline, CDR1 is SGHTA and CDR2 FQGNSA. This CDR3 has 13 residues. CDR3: CASRVVYTDTQYF. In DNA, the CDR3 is TGTGCCAGCAGGGTGGTATACACAGATACGCAGTATTTT.

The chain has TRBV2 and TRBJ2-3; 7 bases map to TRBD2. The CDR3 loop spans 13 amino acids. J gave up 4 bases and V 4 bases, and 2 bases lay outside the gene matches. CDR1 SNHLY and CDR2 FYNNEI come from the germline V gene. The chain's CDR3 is CASSASGPDTQYF. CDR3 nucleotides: TGTGCCAGCAGTGCTAGCGGACCAGATACGCAGTATTTT.